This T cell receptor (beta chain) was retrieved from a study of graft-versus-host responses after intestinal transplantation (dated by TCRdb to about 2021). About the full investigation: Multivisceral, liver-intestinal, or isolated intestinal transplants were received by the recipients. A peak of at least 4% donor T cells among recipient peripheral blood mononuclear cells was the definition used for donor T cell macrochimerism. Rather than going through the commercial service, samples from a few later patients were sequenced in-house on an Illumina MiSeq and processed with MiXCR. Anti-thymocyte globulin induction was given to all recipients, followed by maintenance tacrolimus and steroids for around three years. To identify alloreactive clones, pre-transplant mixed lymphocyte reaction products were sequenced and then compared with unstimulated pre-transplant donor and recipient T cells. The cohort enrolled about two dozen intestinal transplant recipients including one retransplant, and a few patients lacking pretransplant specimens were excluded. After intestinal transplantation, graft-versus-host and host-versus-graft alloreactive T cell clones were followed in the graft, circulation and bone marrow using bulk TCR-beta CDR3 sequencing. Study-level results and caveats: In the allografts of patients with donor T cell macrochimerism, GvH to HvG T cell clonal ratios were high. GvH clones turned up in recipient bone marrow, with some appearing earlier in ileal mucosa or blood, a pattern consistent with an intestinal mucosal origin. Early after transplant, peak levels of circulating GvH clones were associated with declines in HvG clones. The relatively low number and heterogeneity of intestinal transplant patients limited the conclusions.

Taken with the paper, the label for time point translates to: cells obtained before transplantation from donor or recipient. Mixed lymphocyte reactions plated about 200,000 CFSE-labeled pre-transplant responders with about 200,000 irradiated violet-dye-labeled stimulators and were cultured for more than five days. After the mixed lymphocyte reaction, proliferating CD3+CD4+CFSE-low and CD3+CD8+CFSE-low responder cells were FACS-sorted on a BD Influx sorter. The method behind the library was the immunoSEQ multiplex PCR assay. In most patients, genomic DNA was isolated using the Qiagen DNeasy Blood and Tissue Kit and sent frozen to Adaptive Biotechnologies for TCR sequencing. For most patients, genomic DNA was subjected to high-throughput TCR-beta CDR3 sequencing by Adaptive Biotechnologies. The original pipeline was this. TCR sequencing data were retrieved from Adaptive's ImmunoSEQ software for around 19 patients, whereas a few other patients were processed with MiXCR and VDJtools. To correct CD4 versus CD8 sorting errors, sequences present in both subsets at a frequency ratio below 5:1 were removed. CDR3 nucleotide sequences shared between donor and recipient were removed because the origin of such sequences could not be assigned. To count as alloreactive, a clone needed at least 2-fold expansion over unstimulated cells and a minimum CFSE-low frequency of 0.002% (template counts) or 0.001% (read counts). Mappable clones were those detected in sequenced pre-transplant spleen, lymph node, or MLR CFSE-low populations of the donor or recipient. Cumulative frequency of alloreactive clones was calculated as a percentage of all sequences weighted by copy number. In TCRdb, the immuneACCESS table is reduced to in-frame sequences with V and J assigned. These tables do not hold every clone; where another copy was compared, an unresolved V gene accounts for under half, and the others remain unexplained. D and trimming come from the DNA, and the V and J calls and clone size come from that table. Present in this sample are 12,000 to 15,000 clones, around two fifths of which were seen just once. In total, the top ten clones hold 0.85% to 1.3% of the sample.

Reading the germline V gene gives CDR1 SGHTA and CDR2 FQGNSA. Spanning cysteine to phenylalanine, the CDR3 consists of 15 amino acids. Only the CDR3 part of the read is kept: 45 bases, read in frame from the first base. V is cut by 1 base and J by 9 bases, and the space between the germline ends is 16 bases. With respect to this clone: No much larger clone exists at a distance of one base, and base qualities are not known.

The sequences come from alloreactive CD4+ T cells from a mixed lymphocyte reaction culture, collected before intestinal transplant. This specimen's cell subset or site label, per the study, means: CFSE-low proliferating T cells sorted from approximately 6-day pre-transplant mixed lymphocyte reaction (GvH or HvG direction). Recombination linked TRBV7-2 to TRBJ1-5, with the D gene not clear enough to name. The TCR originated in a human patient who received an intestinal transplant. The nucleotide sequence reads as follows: TGTGCCAGCAGCTTAGGGGCTCTATCTGGGAGGCCCCAGCATTTT. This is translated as CASSLGALSGRPQHF.